A single sample is the source of the 29 T cell receptor beta chains below, sequenced in a study of beta chain features in type 1 diabetes. No cognate antigen is known for these TCRs. Sequencing targeted expressed TCRB transcripts, as all isolated RNA had been reverse transcribed. The assay was immunoSEQ multiplex PCR, and TCRdb's table has in-frame clones only and misses some. The sample lists hundreds of thousands of clones; roughly 13% were seen once. General study results and limits: For Type 1 diabetes patients, all four CD4+ subsets carried TCRB CDR3s that were moderately but significantly shorter.

What was sequenced was naive CD4+ T cells from blood. Receptors were obtained from a young man with type 1 diabetes.

DNA for the CDR3: TGCGCCAGCAGTGCCTCTTCAGGAAACACCATATATTTT. Its translation is CASSASSGNTIYF. The chain couples TRBV10-2 to TRBJ1-3; D not certain. The CDR3 sequence is 13 residues long. Trimming left V 4 bases short and J 4 bases short, with 8 bases between. CDR1 is WSHSY and CDR2 is SAAADI in the germline V gene.

The genes are TRBV4-3 and TRBJ2-6; no clear D. This CDR3 spans 19 amino acids. Germline values: CDR1 LGHNA, CDR2 YSLEER. Trimming shortened V by 1 base and J by 0 bases, and 16 bases separated the two germline ends. As DNA, the CDR3 is TGCGCCAGCAGCCAAGGATGGGTCGGGCCAAACTCTGGGGCCAACGTCCTGACTTTC. Amino acids: CASSQGWVGPNSGANVLTF.

This clone was observed a handful of times. V is TRBV18 and J is TRBJ1-2, with 9 bases aligning to TRBD1. With V trimmed by 4 bases and J by 6 bases, 15 bases remained unmatched. Germline V gene lookup returns CDR1 KGHSH and CDR2 LQKENI. The CDR3 covers 17 residues. This CDR3 is CASSLEPGQGRTDGYTF. In DNA, the CDR3 is TGTGCCAGCTCACTCGAGCCGGGACAGGGTAGAACGGATGGCTACACCTTC.

This clone was counted between two and nine times. The rearrangement links TRBV30 to TRBJ2-6; D is unresolved. Germline CDR1 is GTSNPN and CDR2 is SVGIG (reference sequence). The CDR3 runs to 13 residues. Trimming took off 2 bases at V and 3 bases at J, with 5 bases between the two ends. CDR3 loop: CAWSKGGANVLTF. The CDR3 region has the DNA TGTGCCTGGAGTAAGGGTGGGGCCAACGTCCTGACTTTC.

This clone was counted a few times. This chain joins TRBV5-1 and TRBJ2-7; TRBD1 aligns across 7 bases. Trimming at V came to 5 bases and at J to 0 bases, leaving 5 bases not matched to a gene. The CDR3 has 14 amino acids. Germline loops: CDR1 SGHRS, CDR2 YFSETQ. This CDR3 reads CASRGDRDSYEQYF. CDR3 DNA sequence: TGCGCCAGCAGGGGCGACAGGGACTCCTACGAGCAGTACTTC. The variable domain in full, with the rest retrieved from reference TRBV5-1 and TRBJ2-7, is KAGVTQTPRYLIKTRGQQVTLSCSPISGHRSVSWYQQTPGQGLQFLFEYFSETQRNKGNFPGRFSGRQFSNSRSEMNVSTLELGDSALYLCASRGDRDSYEQYFGPGTRLTVT.

The chain recombines TRBV28 with TRBJ1-1, with 9 bases aligning to TRBD1. V shed 2 bases, J shed 5 bases, and the junction held 6 bases outside the gene matches. Per germline, CDR1 MDHEN and CDR2 SYDVKM. The CDR3 runs 15 residues. The CDR3 loop is CASSLGDREGTEAFF. CDR3 DNA sequence: TGTGCCAGCAGTTTAGGGGACAGGGAGGGAACTGAAGCTTTCTTT.

In its sample, this clone was seen a few times. The junction differs from germline at one of its ends, possibly a read error. The chain's CDR3 is CASPAPFMF. The CDR3 DNA follows: TGTGCCAGCCCAGCGCCCTTTATGTTT. The chain couples TRBV27 to TRBJ1-1; D is unclear. The CDR3 spans 9 residues. Germline CDR1 MNHEY, CDR2 SMNVEV (reference sequence).

This chain joins TRBV5-1 and TRBJ2-3, with D unclear. The CDR3 is 15 residues long. The V and J ends lost 6 bases and 2 bases respectively, with 16 bases between them. The germline V gene has CDR1 SGHRS and CDR2 YFSETQ. The CDR3 region has the DNA TGCGCCAGCACCTTTCTCCTCACCAACACAGATACGCAGTATTTT. Its translation: CASTFLLTNTDTQYF.

This clone was found a few times. V is TRBV29-1 and J is TRBJ2-7; 10 bases fit TRBD1. Germline lookup yields CDR1 SQVTM and CDR2 ANQGSEA. The CDR3 consists of 13 residues. V was clipped by 4 bases and J by 4 bases; unmatched bases: 4. Here the CDR3 reads CSVVGQGVYEQYF. The CDR3 DNA is TGCAGCGTTGTCGGACAGGGGGTTTACGAGCAGTACTTC.

This clone has only a few counts. V usage is TRBV9 and J usage is TRBJ2-1; D possibly uses TRBD1 or TRBD2 (6 bases each). CDR1 and CDR2 from the germline V gene are SGDLS and YYNGEE. The CDR3 length is 16 residues. V was clipped by 4 bases and J by 0 bases, with 14 bases between them. CDR3 amino acids: CASSPGGSNSYNEQFF. CDR3 DNA sequence: TGTGCCAGCAGCCCCGGGGGCAGCAACTCCTACAATGAGCAGTTCTTC.

J is TRBJ1-1 and V is TRBV27; 10 nucleotides line up with TRBD1. V lost 7 bases, J lost 0 bases, and 11 bases stayed unmatched. Germline assignment: CDR1 MNHEY and CDR2 SMNVEV (reference sequence). This CDR3 contains 17 residues. The CDR3 protein is CASKGRGQGRMNTEAFF. For the CDR3, the DNA is TGTGCCAGCAAGGGGAGGGGACAGGGGAGGATGAACACTGAAGCTTTCTTT.

This clone was detected once. The chain uses TRBV27 and TRBJ1-2; TRBD1 aligns across 8 bases. CDR3 length: 16 amino acids. CDR1 MNHEY and CDR2 SMNVEV come from the germline V gene (reference sequence). V trimming: 7 bases; J trimming: 5 bases; junction bases outside the gene matches: 15. The CDR3 nucleotides are TGTGCCAGCACCCTCAACTTCGGGACAGGAGAGTATGGCTACACCTTC. Residues: CASTLNFGTGEYGYTF.

A few counts support this clone. The chain links TRBV28 to TRBJ2-5, with D perhaps matching TRBD1 (6 bases). V shed 6 bases and J shed 4 bases, with 18 bases lying between them. The CDR3 length is 15 residues. Germline values: CDR1 MDHEN, CDR2 SYDVKM. DNA of the CDR3: TGTGCCAGCAGCCAGGGGTTGAGGGATACAGAGACCCAGTACTTC. Protein product: CASSQGLRDTETQYF.

This clone was detected only a few times. This chain links TRBV30 with TRBJ1-5; D gene ambiguous. V lost 7 bases to trimming and J lost 0 bases, with 13 bases between them. This CDR3 has 14 residues. The germline gives CDR1 GTSNPN, CDR2 SVGIG (reference sequence). The CDR3 loop reads CASAVHLSNQPQHF. CDR3 nucleotides: TGTGCCTCGGCGGTACACCTTAGCAATCAGCCCCAGCATTTT.

This clone was found a few times. This chain joins TRBV5-1 and TRBJ1-2; D is ambiguous. This CDR3 contains 12 residues. Trimming pared 2 bases from V and 8 bases from J, leaving 10 bases between. Germline CDR1 and CDR2: SGHRS and YFSETQ. The CDR3 region has the DNA TGCGCCAGCAGCTTTTCACTGGAGGGCTACACCTTC. Residues: CASSFSLEGYTF.

The table lists this clone with a few counts. The V gene is TRBV25-1, the J gene TRBJ1-1, with D possibly TRBD1 on 6 matching bases. There are 15 residues in the CDR3. Germline CDR1 MGHDK, CDR2 SYGVNS. V was shortened by 0 bases and J by 12 bases, with 20 bases between the two germline ends. As DNA, the CDR3 is TGTGCCAGCAGTGAATATGGGGTAGGAGGACAGATCCCTTTCTTT. Protein: CASSEYGVGGQIPFF.

This clone was counted between two and nine times. The chain joins TRBV18 to TRBJ2-1; no firm D call. V was clipped by 4 bases and J by 9 bases, with 10 bases between them. The germline CDR1 and CDR2 sequences are KGHSH and LQKENI. The CDR3 runs 12 residues. This CDR3 reads CASSRFGSEQFF. The CDR3 DNA is TGTGCCAGCTCACGATTTGGAAGTGAGCAGTTCTTC. The entire variable domain, with the rest obtained from reference TRBV18 and TRBJ2-1, is as follows: NAGVMQNPRHLVRRRGQEARLRCSPMKGHSHVYWYRQLPEEGLKFMVYLQKENIIDESGMPKERFSAEFPKEGPSILRIQQVVRGDSAAYFCASSRFGSEQFFGPGTRLTVL.

The chain has TRBV9 and TRBJ2-1; perhaps TRBD2 as D (6 bases). In germline, CDR1 is SGDLS, CDR2 YYNGEE. The CDR3 is 14 amino acids. Between the trimmed V and J ends, which lost 3 bases and 7 bases, there was a span of 14 bases. The CDR3 spells CASSGPSGDNEQFF. The CDR3 DNA sequence: TGTGCCAGCAGCGGGCCCTCGGGAGATAATGAGCAGTTCTTC.

Points on this clone: The same CDR3 also results from other DNA sequences found in this sample. The V gene is TRBV29-1, the J gene TRBJ2-5; unclear D gene. V was pared by 6 bases and J by 1 base, with 3 bases between. The germline V gene has CDR1 SQVTM and CDR2 ANQGSEA. The CDR3 extends over 10 amino acids. The chain's CDR3 is CSVGQETQYF. CDR3 DNA: TGCAGCGTCGGCCAAGAGACCCAGTACTTC.

The genes are TRBV9 and TRBJ1-5, with D uncertain. Germline V lookup: CDR1 SGDLS, CDR2 YYNGEE. The CDR3 runs to 13 residues. Deletions cut 2 bases from V and 4 bases from J, with 7 bases between. The CDR3, as DNA: TGTGCCAGCAGCGTCAGCTGGAATCAGCCCCAGCATTTT. It specifies CASSVSWNQPQHF.

This clone was seen a few times. This rearrangement joins TRBV7-9 to TRBJ2-7; 10 bases are a match to TRBD1. Germline CDR1 is SEHNR and CDR2 is FQNEAQ (reference sequence). The junction had 11 bases not matched to a gene; V was cut back by 5 bases and J by 7 bases. This CDR3 contains 15 residues. The CDR3 nucleotides read TGTGCCAGCAGCACACGGGGACAGGGGCCTTTGGAGCAGTACTTC. It codes for CASSTRGQGPLEQYF.

In its sample, this clone was seen a few times. The chain joins TRBV5-8 to TRBJ2-1; 8 positions agree with TRBD1. This CDR3 is built from 15 residues. J gave up 6 bases and V 3 bases, and 8 bases lay outside the gene matches. Germline CDR1 and CDR2: SGHTS and YDEGEE. The chain's CDR3 is CASSSLAGQGNEQFF. The CDR3 DNA reads TGTGCCAGCAGCTCCTTGGCCGGACAGGGCAATGAGCAGTTCTTC.

V is TRBV4-2 and J is TRBJ2-7; D tentatively reads TRBD1 or TRBD2 (5 bases each). The CDR3 has 14 residues. The germline V and J ends were trimmed by 5 bases and 2 bases, with 13 bases remaining between them. CDR1 is LGHNA, CDR2 YNFKEQ, per germline. In DNA, the CDR3 is TGTGCCAGCAGCTCCGGGACGGACACCTACGAGCAGTACTTC. Translated, it gives CASSSGTDTYEQYF.

This clone turned up a few times. The chain combines TRBV7-9 with TRBJ1-2; D uncertain. The germline CDR1 and CDR2 sequences are SEHNR and FQNEAQ (reference sequence). The CDR3 runs to 13 residues. V lost 5 bases, J lost 4 bases, and 11 bases lay in between. The CDR3 DNA follows: TGTGCCAGCAGCCAAGCCAGCTTCTATGGCTACACCTTC. This codes for CASSQASFYGYTF.

This clone was detected once. The V gene is TRBV19, the J gene TRBJ2-5; 9 bases match TRBD1. This CDR3 is built from 14 residues. Per germline, CDR1 LNHDA and CDR2 SQIVND (reference sequence). V lost 7 bases, J lost 6 bases, and 9 bases stayed unmatched. For the CDR3, the DNA is TGTGCCAGTACTTCCGGGACAGGGATAAAGACCCAGTACTTC. Amino acids: CASTSGTGIKTQYF.

The sample holds a few counts of this clone. The rearrangement uses TRBV29-1 and TRBJ1-1, with 8 bases lining up with TRBD1. Germline lookup yields CDR1 SQVTM and CDR2 ANQGSEA. V was clipped by 4 bases and J by 4 bases; unmatched bases: 5. CDR3 size: 13 residues. The CDR3 bases are TGCAGCGTTGCAAGCGGACAGGGCACTGAAGCTTTCTTT. Its protein is CSVASGQGTEAFF.

V is TRBV30 and J is TRBJ1-2; perhaps TRBD1 as D (5 bases). The germline CDR1 and CDR2 sequences are GTSNPN and SVGIG (reference sequence). Trimming took off 2 bases at V and 3 bases at J, with 10 bases between the two ends. The CDR3 sequence is 13 residues long. In DNA, the CDR3 is TGTGCCTGGAGTAGGGACGGAGACTATGGCTACACCTTC. It translates to CAWSRDGDYGYTF.

This clone was detected a few times. The chain recombines TRBV21-1 with TRBJ1-1. TRBV21-1 is annotated as a pseudogene. This CDR3 spans 15 amino acids. The DNA for the CDR3 is TGTGCCAGCAGCAAATGTACACACTCGAACACTGAAGCTTTCTTT. It codes for CASSKCTHSNTEAFF.

This clone has more than one count but fewer than ten. The gene calls are TRBV2 and TRBJ2-7, with D tentatively TRBD1 (6 bases). Trimming shortened V by 6 bases and J by 0 bases, and 12 bases separated the two germline ends. This CDR3 spans 14 amino acids. Germline values: CDR1 SNHLY, CDR2 FYNNEI. CDR3 protein: CASRVTGSSYEQYF. DNA for the CDR3: TGTGCCAGCAGGGTAACAGGGAGCTCCTACGAGCAGTACTTC.